These 2 T cell receptor beta chains share one sample of origin, sequenced in a study of blood T cells in healthy people across ages. Through a sample-barcoded 5' primer and a J-beta primer mix, a second PCR was run for roughly 7 to 11 cycles. TCRdb used MiXCR to reprocess the 5' RACE reads, holding one entry per CDR3 protein. The sample comprises 1.2 million to 1.5 million distinct CDR3 sequences, approximately 42% of which are singletons, and approximately 7.9% rests with the top ten. Specimen: blood. All receptors derive from a woman aged 18-29 years in good health.

The rearrangement links TRBV12-3 or TRBV12-4 to TRBJ2-5; D not resolved. The V gene lost 2 bases and the J gene lost 2 bases, with 9 bases spanning the gap. The CDR3 has 14 residues. The CDR3 DNA sequence: TGTGCCAGCAGTTTATGGTCCGCTCAAGAGACCCAGTACTTC. It encodes CASSLWSAQETQYF.

The chain couples TRBV12-3 or TRBV12-4 to TRBJ2-7, with D possibly being TRBD1 (5 bases). V dropped 8 bases and J dropped 7 bases, with 27 bases sitting between them. The CDR3 runs 16 residues. DNA of the CDR3: TGTGCCAGCTCCTTAGTCCGCCCAGGGTCCTACAATGAGCAGTACTTC. Translating it yields CASSLVRPGSYNEQYF.